What follows describes a single TCR beta chain. This entry is derived from a study of T cells after yellow fever vaccination. Study-level background: Fractions of limited cellularity were prepared by means of SMART-Seq v4 Ultra Low Input. Findings of the study overall: Few clonotypes appeared in both CD4 and CD8 compartments.

The CDR3 extends over 13 amino acids. The germline gives CDR1 SQVTM, CDR2 ANQGSEA. TCRdb recomputed calls from the 5' RACE reads with MiXCR, one row per CDR3 protein. The sample lists under 55,000 distinct CDR3 sequences, 6.5% to 8% seen once, with roughly 24% in the top ten. This chain links TRBV29-1 with TRBJ2-7; D may be TRBD1 or TRBD2 (5 bases each). The receptor comes from a young man who received the YFV17D yellow fever vaccine. The specimen was CD8+ T cells not binding an NS4B(214-222) dextramer, sorted from PBMCs, collected about 41 days after the first yellow fever vaccination. CDR3 DNA: TGCACCACGCTCCCGAGGGGTTCCTACGAGCAGTACGTC. As protein: CTTLPRGSYEQYV.